This TCR beta chain was sequenced for a study of T-cell memory formation after mild COVID-19 (dated by TCRdb to about 2021). Study-level background: TCR sequence clusters from the two donors were found to be largely donor specific. T-cell clones expanding and contracting after mild COVID-19 in two donors were tracked by longitudinal TCRalpha and TCRbeta repertoire sequencing. Two young, previously healthy adult volunteers, one female and one male, were included in the cohort. The investigation overall reported the following: From day 15 to 85, contracting clones showed balanced CD4/CD8 phenotypes, whereas a second wave of clones that expanded from day 15 to 37 leaned towards CD4+. SARS-CoV-2 specificity was not confirmed for the second-wave clones peaking on day 37. The study included only a couple of mild cases, and larger cohorts that include severe cases with pre-infection samples were judged to be necessary. Contracting CD4+ clones turned up mainly in the CM and EM memory subsets, whereas EMRA was where CD8+ clones were enriched. The detection of some responding clones in pre-infection memory suggests that pre-existing cross-reactive memory T cells joined the SARS-CoV-2 response.

Instrument on record: Illumina NovaSeq 6000. TCRalpha and TCRbeta cDNA libraries were constructed by 5'RACE with constant-segment primers, with sample barcodes and unique molecular identifiers being introduced. Trizol reagent was used to extract RNA from every sample. Libraries were amplified in two PCR steps, with a second sample barcode and Illumina TruSeq adapters added in the second step. Libraries were sequenced on an Illumina NovaSeq with 2 x 150 bp paired-end reads. The authors' pipeline ran thus. Reads were demultiplexed and collapsed into UMI-guided consensus sequences with migec v1.2.7. With mixcr v2.1.11, UMI consensuses were aligned to TRA and TRB V and J templates and assembled into clonotypes. A clonotype was counted as expanded or contracted only if both edgeR and NoisET called the change significant, with noise models trained on biological replicates. For edgeR calls, a false discovery rate-adjusted p below 0.01 and a log2 fold-change threshold of 1 were applied. As an exploratory analysis of dynamics, max-normalized trajectories of the 1000 most abundant clonotypes were examined with PCA combined with hierarchical clustering. Separately sequenced CD4+ and CD8+ repertoires were used to assign a CD4 or CD8 phenotype to each responding clone. TCRdb reanalyzed the raw reads on its own, using fastp at Q25 for trimming and MiXCR for clone calling, and kept in-frame beta chains. Each CDR3 protein gets just one entry, which takes the most common genes and DNA from the rows behind it. The V and J calls and clone size are TCRdb's, not the authors'. The sample table shows 300,000 to 400,000 distinct CDR3 sequences, and under 30% are seen once. Jointly, the top ten make up roughly 13% of the sample.

Ficoll-Paque density gradient centrifugation was used to isolate PBMCs. In the case of this clonotype: Its antigen remains undetermined. No much larger clone is present one base from it, and per-base qualities are unavailable.

V lost 6 bases and J lost 3 bases; the stretch between them is 22 bases long. Including the terminal cysteine and phenylalanine, the CDR3 comprises 17 residues. The read is trimmed to its CDR3 DNA, 51 bases read in frame from base 1. CDR1 and CDR2, looked up from the germline V gene, are SGDLS and YYNGEE. The material sequenced was PBMCs or a T cell subset sorted from them (not recorded which). The TCR was taken from an adult woman who had mild COVID-19 (a few samples of this study predate the infection). The sample titles of this study are shuffled in the database, so cell type and time point are left out; the donor was told from shared clones. The V and J genes are TRBV9 and TRBJ2-1; the D call is possibly TRBD1 or TRBD2, each sharing 6 bases. The nucleotide sequence is given as TGTGCCAGCACCGGACTCAAGGGGGGCGCAAACTACAATGAGCAGTTCTTC. Protein translation: CASTGLKGGANYNEQFF.